This T cell receptor (beta chain) was recorded in a study of PD-1 blockade in classical Hodgkin lymphoma. The method was immunoSEQ multiplex PCR; TCRdb's version includes in-frame clones alone and lacks a portion of them. The sample contains 100,000 or so clones, just over 90% of which appear only once. Sample time point: cycle 4 day 1 (C4D1), after less than 7 weeks of nivolumab. The patients all showed relapse after autologous stem cell transplantation, while their brentuximab vedotin exposure varied. CDR3 size: 16 residues. The germline CDR1 and CDR2 sequences are SGHTA and FQGNSA. Germline trimming cut 2 bases from V and 2 bases from J; bases unmatched to any gene: 3.

The source material was peripheral blood mononuclear cells (PBMCs), sampled before the fourth cycle of nivolumab. The sequence was obtained from a human donor with classical Hodgkin lymphoma. The chain joins TRBV7-2 to TRBJ2-3; 11 bases are a match to TRBD2. The CDR3 reads CASSLLAGGLTDTQYF. The CDR3 DNA follows: TGTGCCAGCAGCTTATTAGCGGGGGGGCTCACAGATACGCAGTATTTT.